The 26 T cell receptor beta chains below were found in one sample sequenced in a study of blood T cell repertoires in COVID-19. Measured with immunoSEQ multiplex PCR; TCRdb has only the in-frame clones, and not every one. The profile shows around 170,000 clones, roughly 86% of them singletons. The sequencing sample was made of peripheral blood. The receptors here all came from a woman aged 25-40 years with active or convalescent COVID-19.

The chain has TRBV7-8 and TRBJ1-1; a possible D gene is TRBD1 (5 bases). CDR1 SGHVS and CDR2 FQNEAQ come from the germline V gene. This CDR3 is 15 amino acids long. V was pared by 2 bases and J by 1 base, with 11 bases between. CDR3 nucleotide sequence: TGTGCCAGCAGCTTAACCCTGGGGGGGAACACTGAAGCTTTCTTT. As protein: CASSLTLGGNTEAFF.

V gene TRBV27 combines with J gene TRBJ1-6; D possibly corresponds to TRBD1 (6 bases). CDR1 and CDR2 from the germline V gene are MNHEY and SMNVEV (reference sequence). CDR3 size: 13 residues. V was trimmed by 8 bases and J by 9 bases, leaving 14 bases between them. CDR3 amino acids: CASAAGALSPLHF. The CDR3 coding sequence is TGTGCCAGCGCGGCGGGGGCACTTTCACCCCTCCACTTT.

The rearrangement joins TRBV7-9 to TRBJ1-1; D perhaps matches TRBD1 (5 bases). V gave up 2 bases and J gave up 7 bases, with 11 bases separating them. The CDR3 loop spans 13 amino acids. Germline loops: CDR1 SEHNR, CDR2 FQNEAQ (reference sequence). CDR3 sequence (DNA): TGTGCCAGCAGCTTACGGCAGGGTGGTGAAGCTTTCTTT. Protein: CASSLRQGGEAFF. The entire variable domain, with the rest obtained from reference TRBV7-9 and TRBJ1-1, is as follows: DTGVSQNPRHKITKRGQNVTFRCDPISEHNRLYWYRQTLGQGPEFLTYFQNEAQLEKSRLLSDRFSAERPKGSFSTLEIQRTEQGDSAMYLCASSLRQGGEAFFGQGTRLTVV.

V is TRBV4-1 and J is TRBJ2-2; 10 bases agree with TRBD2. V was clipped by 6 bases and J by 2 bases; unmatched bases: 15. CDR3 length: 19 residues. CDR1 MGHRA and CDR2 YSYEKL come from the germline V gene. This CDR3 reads CASSRGSGGARANTGELFF. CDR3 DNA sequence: TGCGCCAGCAGTCGGGGGAGCGGGGGGGCCAGGGCAAACACCGGGGAGCTGTTTTTT.

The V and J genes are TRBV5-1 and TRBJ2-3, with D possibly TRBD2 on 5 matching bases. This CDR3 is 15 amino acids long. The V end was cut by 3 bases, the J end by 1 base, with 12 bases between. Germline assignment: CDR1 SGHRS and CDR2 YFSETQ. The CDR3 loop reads CASSSTPRGTDTQYF. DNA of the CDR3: TGCGCCAGCAGCTCGACACCGAGGGGCACAGATACGCAGTATTTT.

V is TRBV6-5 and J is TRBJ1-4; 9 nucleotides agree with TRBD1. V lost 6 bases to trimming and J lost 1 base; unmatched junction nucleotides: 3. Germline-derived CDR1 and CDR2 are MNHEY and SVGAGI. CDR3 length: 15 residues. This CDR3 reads CASSRQGGTNEKLFF. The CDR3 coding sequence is TGTGCCAGCAGCAGACAGGGGGGAACTAATGAAAAACTGTTTTTT.

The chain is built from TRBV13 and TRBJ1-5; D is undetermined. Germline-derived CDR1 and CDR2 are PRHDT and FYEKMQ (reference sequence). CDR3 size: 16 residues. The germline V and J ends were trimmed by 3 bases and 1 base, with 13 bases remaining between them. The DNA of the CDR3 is TGTGCCAGCAGCTTTGGCGGGGTCGGGAGCAATCAGCCCCAGCATTTT. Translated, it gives CASSFGGVGSNQPQHF.

The chain's CDR3 is CASSYRGQNNEQFF. The CDR3 region has the DNA TGCGCCAGCAGCTATAGGGGACAGAACAATGAGCAGTTCTTC. J is TRBJ2-1 and V is TRBV5-1; 7 bases are shared with TRBD1. V dropped 3 bases and J dropped 5; count of bases not matched to a gene: 5. The CDR3 is 14 residues long. The germline V gene has CDR1 SGHRS and CDR2 YFSETQ.

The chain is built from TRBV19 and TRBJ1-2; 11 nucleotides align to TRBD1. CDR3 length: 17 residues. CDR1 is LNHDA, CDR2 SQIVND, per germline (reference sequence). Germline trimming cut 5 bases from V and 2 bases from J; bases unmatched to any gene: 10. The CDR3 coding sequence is TGTGCCAGTAGTGCCCTGAGGACAGGGGGCGCGAACTATGGCTACACCTTC. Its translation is CASSALRTGGANYGYTF. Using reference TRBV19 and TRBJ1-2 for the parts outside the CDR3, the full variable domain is DGGITQSPKYLFRKEGQNVTLSCEQNLNHDAMYWYRQDPGQGLRLIYYSQIVNDFQKGDIAEGYSVSREKKESFPLTVTSAQKNPTAFYLCASSALRTGGANYGYTFGSGTRLTVV.

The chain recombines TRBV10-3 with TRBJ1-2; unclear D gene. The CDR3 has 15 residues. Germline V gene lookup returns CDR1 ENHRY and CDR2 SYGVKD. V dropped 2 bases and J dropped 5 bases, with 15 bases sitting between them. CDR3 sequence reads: CAISELPGGEYGYTF. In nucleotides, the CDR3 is TGTGCCATCAGTGAGCTTCCCGGCGGCGAGTATGGCTACACCTTC.

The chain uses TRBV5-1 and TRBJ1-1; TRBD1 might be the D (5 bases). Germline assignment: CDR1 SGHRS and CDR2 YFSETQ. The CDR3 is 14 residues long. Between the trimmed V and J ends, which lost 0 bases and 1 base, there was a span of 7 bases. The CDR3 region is CASSLDQGNTEAFF. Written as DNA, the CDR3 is TGCGCCAGCAGCTTGGATCAGGGGAACACTGAAGCTTTCTTT.

The CDR3 DNA reads as TGTGCCAGCAGTTTAGGCTACGGGGAGCTGTTTTTT. Protein sequence: CASSLGYGELFF. This chain joins TRBV12-3 or TRBV12-4 and TRBJ2-2; D gene ambiguous. V gave up 1 base and J gave up 7 bases, with 4 bases separating them. The CDR3 contains 12 residues.

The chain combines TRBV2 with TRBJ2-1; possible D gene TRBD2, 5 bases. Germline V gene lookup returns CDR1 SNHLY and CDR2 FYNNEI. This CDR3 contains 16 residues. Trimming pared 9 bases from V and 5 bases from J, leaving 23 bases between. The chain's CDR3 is CASQRTLAKGDNEQFF. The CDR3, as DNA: TGTGCCAGTCAACGGACCCTAGCAAAAGGAGACAATGAGCAGTTCTTC. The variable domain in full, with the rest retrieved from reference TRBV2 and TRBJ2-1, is EPEVTQTPSHQVTQMGQEVILRCVPISNHLYFYWYRQILGQKVEFLVSFYNNEISEKSEIFDDQFSVERPDGSNFTLKIRSTKLEDSAMYFCASQRTLAKGDNEQFFGPGTRLTVL.

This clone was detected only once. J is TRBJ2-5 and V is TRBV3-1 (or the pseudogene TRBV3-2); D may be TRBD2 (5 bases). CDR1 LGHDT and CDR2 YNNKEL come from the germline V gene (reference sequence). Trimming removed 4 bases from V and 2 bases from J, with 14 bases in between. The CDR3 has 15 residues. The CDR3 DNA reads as TGTGCCAGCAGCCCCCCTAGGGCGGGTCAAGAGACCCAGTACTTC. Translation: CASSPPRAGQETQYF.

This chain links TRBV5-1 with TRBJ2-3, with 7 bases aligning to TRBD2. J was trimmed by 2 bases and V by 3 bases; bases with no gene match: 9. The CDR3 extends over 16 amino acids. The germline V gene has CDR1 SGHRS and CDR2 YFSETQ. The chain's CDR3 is CASSYRTGTTTDTQYF. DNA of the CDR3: TGCGCCAGCAGCTACAGAACCGGGACTACCACAGATACGCAGTATTTT. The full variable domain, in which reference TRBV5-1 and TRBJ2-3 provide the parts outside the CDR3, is KAGVTQTPRYLIKTRGQQVTLSCSPISGHRSVSWYQQTPGQGLQFLFEYFSETQRNKGNFPGRFSGRQFSNSRSEMNVSTLELGDSALYLCASSYRTGTTTDTQYFGPGTRLTVL.

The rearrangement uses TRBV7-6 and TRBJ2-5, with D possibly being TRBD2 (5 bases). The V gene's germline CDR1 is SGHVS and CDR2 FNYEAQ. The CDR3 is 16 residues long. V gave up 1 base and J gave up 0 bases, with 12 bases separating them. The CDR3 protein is CASSLEAGGYQETQYF. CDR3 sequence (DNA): TGTGCCAGCAGCTTAGAGGCAGGAGGTTACCAAGAGACCCAGTACTTC.

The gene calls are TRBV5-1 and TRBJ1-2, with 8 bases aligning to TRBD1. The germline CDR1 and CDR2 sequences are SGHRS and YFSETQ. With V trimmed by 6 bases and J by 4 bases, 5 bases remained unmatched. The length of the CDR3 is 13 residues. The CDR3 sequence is CASKAGQGYGYTF. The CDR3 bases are TGCGCCAGCAAGGCTGGACAGGGCTATGGCTACACCTTC.

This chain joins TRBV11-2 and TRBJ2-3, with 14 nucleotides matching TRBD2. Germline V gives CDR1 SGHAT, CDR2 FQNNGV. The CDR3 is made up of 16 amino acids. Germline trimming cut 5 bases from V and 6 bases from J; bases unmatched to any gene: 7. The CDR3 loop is CASSKGLAGGGDTQYF. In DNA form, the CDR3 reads TGTGCCAGCAGCAAAGGACTAGCGGGGGGTGGGGATACGCAGTATTTT.

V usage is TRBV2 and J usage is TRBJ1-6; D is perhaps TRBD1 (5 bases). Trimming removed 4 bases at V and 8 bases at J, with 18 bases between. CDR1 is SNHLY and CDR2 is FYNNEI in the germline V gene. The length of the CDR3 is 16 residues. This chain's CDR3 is CASSAARVLAHSPLHF. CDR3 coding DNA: TGTGCCAGCAGTGCCGCCAGGGTGTTGGCCCATTCACCCCTCCACTTT.

This CDR3 is CASSQSGYEAFF. The CDR3 DNA reads as TGTGCCAGCAGCCAATCAGGATATGAAGCTTTCTTT. This rearrangement joins TRBV14 to TRBJ1-1; D is unclear. V gave up 2 bases and J gave up 7 bases, with 8 bases separating them. CDR3 length: 12 amino acids. The V gene's germline CDR1 is SGHDN and CDR2 FVKESK.

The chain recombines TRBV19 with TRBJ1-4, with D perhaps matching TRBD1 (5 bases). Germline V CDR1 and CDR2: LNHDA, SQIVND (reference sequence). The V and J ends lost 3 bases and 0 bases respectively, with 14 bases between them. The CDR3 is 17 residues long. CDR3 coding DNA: TGTGCCAGTAGTATTCTCAGACAGCCAACAACTAATGAAAAACTGTTTTTT. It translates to CASSILRQPTTNEKLFF.

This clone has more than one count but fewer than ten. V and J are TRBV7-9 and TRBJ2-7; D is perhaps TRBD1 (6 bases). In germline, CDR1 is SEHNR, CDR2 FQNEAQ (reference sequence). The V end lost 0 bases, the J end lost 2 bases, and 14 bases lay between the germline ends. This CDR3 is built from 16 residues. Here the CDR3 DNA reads TGTGCCAGCAGCTTAGCATACGGGACACGTACCTACGAGCAGTACTTC. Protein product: CASSLAYGTRTYEQYF.

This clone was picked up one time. This CDR3 is CASSLVVLAGESEQYF. DNA of the CDR3: TGCGCCAGCAGCTTGGTGGTTCTAGCGGGAGAAAGCGAGCAGTACTTC. This chain connects TRBV5-1 to TRBJ2-7, with 10 bases matching TRBD2. Germline-derived CDR1 and CDR2 are SGHRS and YFSETQ. Unmatched junction bases numbered 9, after V lost 0 bases and J lost 6 bases. The CDR3 runs 16 residues.

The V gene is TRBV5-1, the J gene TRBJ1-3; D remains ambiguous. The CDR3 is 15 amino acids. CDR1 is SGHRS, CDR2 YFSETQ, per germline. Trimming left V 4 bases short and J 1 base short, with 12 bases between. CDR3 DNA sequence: TGCGCCAGCAGCGCGGGAACCCCATCTGGAAACACCATATATTTT. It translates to CASSAGTPSGNTIYF.

CDR3 DNA: TGTGCCAGCAGCTTTTTGGGACAGCGGTACAATGAGCAGTTCTTC. It yields the protein CASSFLGQRYNEQFF. This chain links TRBV11-2 with TRBJ2-1; TRBD1 aligns across 7 bases. From germline, CDR1 is SGHAT and CDR2 FQNNGV. This CDR3 is 15 amino acids long. After removal of 3 bases from V and 4 bases from J, the junction contained 6 bases not matched to a gene.

CDR3 nucleotides: TGTGCCAGCAGCCCGGGACAGGGACGGCATCAGCCCCAGCATTTT. This translates into CASSPGQGRHQPQHF. The chain has TRBV3-1 (or the pseudogene TRBV3-2) and TRBJ1-5, with 9 bases that match TRBD1. Looked up from germline, CDR1 is LGHDT and CDR2 is YNNKEL (reference sequence). Trimming removed 4 bases from V and 5 bases from J; junction bases left unmatched: 6. The CDR3 runs to 15 residues.